The 31 T cell receptor beta chains below come from one sample, sequenced in a study of T cell responses to AZD1222 COVID-19 vaccine. Libraries were prepared by immunoSEQ multiplex PCR; TCRdb keeps only in-frame clonotypes and omits some of them. The sample comprises over 120,000 clones, over 75% of which are singletons, and around 1.5% rests with the top ten. The sequenced sample was peripheral blood, obtained on day 0 of AZD1222 vaccination. The source of these receptors is an adult in good health.

This sequence joins TRBV10-1 and TRBJ2-3, with D unresolved. Germline CDR1 and CDR2: WNHNN and SYGVQD (reference sequence). The germline V and J ends were trimmed by 0 bases and 1 base, with 11 bases remaining between them. This CDR3 is built from 16 residues. CDR3 nucleotide sequence: TGCGCCAGCAGTGAGTCAGCCGTTGACGGCACAGATACGCAGTATTTT. Translation: CASSESAVDGTDTQYF.

J is TRBJ1-2 and V is TRBV5-8; D is possibly TRBD1 (5 bases). CDR3 length: 12 residues. Between the trimmed V and J ends, which lost 10 bases and 8 bases, there was a span of 18 bases. In germline, CDR1 is SGHTS, CDR2 YDEGEE. The CDR3 DNA reads TGTGCCCAGCAGTGGGGGAATAGCGGCTACACCTTC. This gives the protein CAQQWGNSGYTF.

This chain links TRBV28 with TRBJ2-1; 7 nucleotides line up with TRBD2. The CDR3 sequence is 18 residues long. V was clipped by 3 bases and J by 2 bases; unmatched bases: 13. Germline assignment: CDR1 MDHEN and CDR2 SYDVKM. The CDR3 reads CASSFEKSSGTTYNEQFF. For the CDR3, the DNA is TGTGCCAGCAGTTTTGAGAAGTCTAGCGGTACCACCTACAATGAGCAGTTCTTC.

J is TRBJ2-2 and V is TRBV4-1; 16 nucleotides match TRBD2. Germline V gene data show CDR1 as MGHRA and CDR2 as YSYEKL. V was pared by 0 bases and J by 2 bases, with 9 bases of the junction left unmatched. The CDR3 length is 21 residues. The CDR3 DNA reads TGCGCCAGCAGCCAAGATCCGGGACTAGCGGGGGGGGTAACCAACACCGGGGAGCTGTTTTTT. Translating it yields CASSQDPGLAGGVTNTGELFF.

The chain couples TRBV6-5 to TRBJ1-2, with D possibly TRBD1 on 5 matching bases. Per germline, CDR1 MNHEY and CDR2 SVGAGI. Trimming took off 5 bases at V and 8 bases at J, with 18 bases between the two ends. This CDR3 is 14 amino acids long. CDR3 residues: CASSHRDSDFGYTF. The CDR3 DNA is TGTGCCAGCAGTCACCGGGACTCGGACTTCGGCTACACCTTC.

The V and J genes are TRBV19 and TRBJ1-5, with a tentative D call TRBD1 (6 bases). The CDR3 has 12 residues. Germline assignment: CDR1 LNHDA and CDR2 SQIVND (reference sequence). V was clipped by 6 bases and J by 9 bases, with 12 bases between them. The CDR3 nucleotides are TGTGCCAGTAGCCTGCAACAGGGGCCCCAGCATTTT. Translating it yields CASSLQQGPQHF.

The V call is TRBV5-1, the J call TRBJ2-1; 7 bases fit TRBD1. V shed 1 base and J 2 bases; nucleotides not matched to a gene: 6. This CDR3 is built from 16 residues. Germline CDR1 reads SGHRS; CDR2 reads YFSETQ. Here the CDR3 reads CASSLTYQGAYNEQFF. In DNA, the CDR3 is TGCGCCAGCAGCTTGACTTACCAGGGGGCCTACAATGAGCAGTTCTTC.

V gene TRBV10-1 combines with J gene TRBJ2-7; no definite D call. CDR1 and CDR2 (germline): WNHNN, SYGVQD (reference sequence). Trimming took 2 bases from V and 0 from J, leaving 8 bases between them. This CDR3 has 14 residues. In DNA, the CDR3 is TGCGCCAGCAGTGAGAGCACAGCCTCCTACGAGCAGTACTTC. Its protein product is CASSESTASYEQYF.

The genes are TRBV7-8 and TRBJ1-5, with D unresolved. The V end was cut by 7 bases, the J end by 3 bases, with 19 bases between. The CDR3 length is 16 residues. Germline V gives CDR1 SGHVS, CDR2 FQNEAQ. CDR3 sequence: CASTLSPATLNQPQHF. The CDR3 coding sequence is TGTGCCAGCACACTCTCCCCGGCGACACTCAATCAGCCCCAGCATTTT.

The V gene is TRBV27, the J gene TRBJ2-6; D is unclear. This CDR3 has 12 amino acids. The germline V and J ends were trimmed by 5 bases and 2 bases, with 1 base remaining between them. Germline V gene lookup returns CDR1 MNHEY and CDR2 SMNVEV (reference sequence). The CDR3 spells CASSAGANVLTF. CDR3 DNA sequence: TGTGCCAGCAGTGCTGGGGCCAACGTCCTGACTTTC.

A single count supports this clone. The chain employs TRBV5-1 and TRBJ1-4, with 9 bases identical to TRBD1. The J segment lost 8 bases and the V segment lost 0 bases, leaving 8 bases of the junction unmatched. Germline V gene sequence: CDR1 SGHRS, CDR2 YFSETQ. The CDR3 runs to 16 residues. DNA of the CDR3: TGCGCCAGCAGCTTGGAGCGGACAGGGGATGGGGAAAAACTGTTTTTT. This encodes CASSLERTGDGEKLFF.

The chain has TRBV18 and TRBJ1-4; D gene unclear. V was shortened by 3 bases and J by 0 bases, with 8 bases between the two germline ends. From germline, CDR1 is KGHSH and CDR2 LQKENI. The CDR3 is made up of 15 amino acids. The CDR3 DNA is TGTGCCAGCTCACCGACGGCCGCAACTAATGAAAAACTGTTTTTT. It specifies CASSPTAATNEKLFF.

The chain has TRBV29-1 and TRBJ1-1; 10 bases are a match to TRBD1. Germline trimming cut 7 bases from V and 6 bases from J; bases unmatched to any gene: 5. Germline V gives CDR1 SQVTM, CDR2 ANQGSEA. The CDR3 is 12 amino acids. CDR3 nucleotides: TGCAGCGCCCGACAGGGGGCCGCTGAAGCTTTCTTT. The encoded protein is CSARQGAAEAFF.

V and J are TRBV15 and TRBJ1-6; the D gene is possibly TRBD1 (5 bases). Trimming removed 1 base from V and 14 bases from J, with 9 bases in between. Germline V lookup: CDR1 LNHNV, CDR2 YYDKDF (reference sequence). There are 12 residues in the CDR3. The CDR3 DNA reads TGTGCCACCAGCAGAGGCGGGGCGGCCCTCCACTTT. This gives the protein CATSRGGAALHF.

This clone was found a few times. The chain links TRBV3-1 (or the pseudogene TRBV3-2) to TRBJ2-1; possibly TRBD1 or TRBD2 for D (6 bases each). This CDR3 has 15 amino acids. Germline CDR1 LGHDT, CDR2 YNNKEL (reference sequence). The V gene lost 2 bases and the J gene lost 7 bases, with 15 bases spanning the gap. The CDR3 bases are TGTGCCAGCAGCCAACACCCGGGGGCAGGAAATGAGCAGTTCTTC. Residues: CASSQHPGAGNEQFF.

The genes are TRBV7-9 and TRBJ2-2, with 8 bases matching TRBD2. CDR3 length: 15 residues. CDR1 and CDR2 (germline): SEHNR, FQNEAQ (reference sequence). The J segment lost 4 bases and the V segment lost 7 bases, leaving 8 bases of the junction unmatched. CDR3 sequence (DNA): TGTGCCAGCATCCTAGCGGGCGGATTCACCGGGGAGCTGTTTTTT. The encoded protein is CASILAGGFTGELFF.

The count of this clone is one. The sample holds other DNA sequences that translate to the same CDR3. The rearrangement uses TRBV5-1 and TRBJ1-2, with D unresolved. The CDR3 spans 12 residues. V was clipped by 0 bases and J by 8 bases, with 8 bases between them. In germline, CDR1 is SGHRS, CDR2 YFSETQ. The CDR3 loop is CASSLDGKGYTF. DNA for the CDR3: TGCGCCAGCAGCTTGGACGGGAAAGGCTACACCTTC.

The V and J genes are TRBV19 and TRBJ1-2; the D is unclear. This CDR3 spans 14 amino acids. Germline V gene data show CDR1 as LNHDA and CDR2 as SQIVND (reference sequence). Deletions cut 1 base from V and 2 bases from J, with 8 bases between. The CDR3 spells CASSIVVKNYGYTF. Here the CDR3 DNA reads TGTGCCAGTAGTATAGTGGTGAAGAACTATGGCTACACCTTC.

The rearrangement links TRBV9 to TRBJ2-2; D is perhaps TRBD2 (6 bases). Germline-derived CDR1 and CDR2 are SGDLS and YYNGEE. Trimming cost V 0 bases and J 5 bases, with 20 bases left between them. The CDR3 covers 18 residues. The CDR3 spells CASSVEIGRIERTGELFF. CDR3 nucleotide sequence: TGTGCCAGCAGCGTAGAGATTGGGAGGATCGAGCGGACCGGGGAGCTGTTTTTT.

The V and J genes are TRBV29-1 and TRBJ1-2; D possibly corresponds to TRBD1 (5 bases). CDR3 size: 12 residues. Trimming removed 6 bases at V and 2 bases at J, with 10 bases between. Germline CDR1 reads SQVTM; CDR2 reads ANQGSEA. For the CDR3, the DNA is TGCAGCGTGGGTGAGGGGAACTATGGCTACACCTTC. Residues: CSVGEGNYGYTF.

The chain uses TRBV28 and TRBJ1-2, with D possibly being TRBD1 (6 bases). Per the germline V gene, CDR1 is MDHEN and CDR2 is SYDVKM. V was clipped by 6 bases and J by 4 bases, with 18 bases between them. The CDR3 consists of 15 residues. The CDR3 spells CASRKESQGSYGYTF. CDR3 bases: TGTGCCAGCAGGAAGGAGTCACAGGGATCCTATGGCTACACCTTC.

The chain carries TRBV6-6 and TRBJ1-1; D uncertain. The CDR3 extends over 14 amino acids. Per the germline V gene, CDR1 is MNHNY and CDR2 is SVGAGI (reference sequence). The V gene lost 2 bases and the J gene lost 1 base, with 8 bases spanning the gap. CDR3 DNA sequence: TGTGCCAGCAGTTACGTACAGCAGAACACTGAAGCTTTCTTT. It encodes CASSYVQQNTEAFF.

The chain couples TRBV7-9 to TRBJ1-1; 11 bases match TRBD1. Germline CDR1 reads SEHNR; CDR2 reads FQNEAQ (reference sequence). The CDR3 totals 15 residues. V lost 4 bases and J lost 8; bases outside the gene matches: 9. CDR3 in amino acids: CASSYGTGGIEEAFF. DNA of the CDR3: TGTGCCAGCAGCTACGGGACAGGGGGGATAGAGGAAGCTTTCTTT.

The CDR3 spells CASSLGTVNEKLFF. CDR3 DNA: TGTGCCAGCAGCTTAGGGACAGTTAATGAAAAACTGTTTTTT. The chain employs TRBV13 and TRBJ1-4, with TRBD1 as a possible D gene (5 bases). Germline CDR1 and CDR2: PRHDT and FYEKMQ (reference sequence). Between the trimmed V and J ends, which lost 0 bases and 4 bases, there was a span of 6 bases. The CDR3 sequence is 14 residues long. Full variable domain (outside the CDR3, taken from reference TRBV13 and TRBJ1-4): AAGVIQSPRHLIKEKRETATLKCYPIPRHDTVYWYQQGPGQDPQFLISFYEKMQSDKGSIPDRFSAQQFSDYHSELNMSSLELGDSALYFCASSLGTVNEKLFFGSGTQLSVL.

The chain couples TRBV7-3 to TRBJ2-2, with TRBD1 identical over 7 bases. CDR3 length: 16 residues. Losses at the gene ends were 5 bases for V and 1 base for J; bases not matched to a gene: 7. The V gene's germline CDR1 is SGHTA and CDR2 FQGTGA. The CDR3 coding sequence is TGTGCCAGCAGCCATCCGGGACAGAAGAACACCGGGGAGCTGTTTTTT. It is translated as CASSHPGQKNTGELFF.

A single count supports this clone. The chain combines TRBV12-5 with TRBJ2-3, with 14 bases that match TRBD2. V shed 5 bases and J 2 bases; nucleotides not matched to a gene: 6. CDR3 length: 17 residues. Per germline, CDR1 LGHNT and CDR2 FRNRAP. The CDR3 DNA reads as TGTGCTAGTGGTCCCGGACTAGCGGGGGGTACCACAGATACGCAGTATTTT. Translating it yields CASGPGLAGGTTDTQYF.

The chain uses TRBV6-5 and TRBJ1-6; D remains ambiguous. The CDR3 extends over 13 amino acids. Trimming took 6 bases from V and 10 from J, leaving 13 bases between them. The germline V gene encodes CDR1 MNHEY and CDR2 SVGAGI. CDR3 residues: CASRDSLGSPLHF. The CDR3 DNA reads TGTGCCAGCAGGGATTCTTTGGGATCACCCCTCCACTTT.

The chain recombines TRBV6-6 with TRBJ2-2; D may be TRBD2 (6 bases). CDR3 length equals 15 residues. V lost 6 bases, J lost 5 bases, and 16 bases lay in between. Germline V gene lookup returns CDR1 MNHNY and CDR2 SVGAGI (reference sequence). Here the CDR3 DNA reads TGTGCCAGCAGCCGCGGGACCTTGAAGACCGGGGAGCTGTTTTTT. Translation gives CASSRGTLKTGELFF.

This rearrangement joins TRBV29-1 to TRBJ2-1; D gene uncertain. V lost 3 bases and J 7 bases, leaving 10 bases between the germline ends. The CDR3 spans 12 residues. Germline V CDR1 and CDR2: SQVTM, ANQGSEA. CDR3: CSVDNSGNEQFF. The CDR3 DNA is TGCAGCGTTGATAACTCGGGTAATGAGCAGTTCTTC.

V and J are TRBV14 and TRBJ1-5, with unresolved D. V gave up 3 bases and J gave up 2 bases, with 5 bases separating them. CDR1 is SGHDN and CDR2 is FVKESK in the germline V gene. The CDR3 is 13 residues long. The CDR3 is CASSQQGNQPQHF. The CDR3 nucleotides read TGTGCCAGCAGCCAGCAGGGCAATCAGCCCCAGCATTTT.

V is TRBV5-6 and J is TRBJ1-2; 9 nucleotides line up with TRBD1. Germline assignment: CDR1 SGHDT and CDR2 YYEEEE. With V trimmed by 3 bases and J by 10 bases, 10 bases remained unmatched. This CDR3 has 14 residues. CDR3 coding DNA: TGTGCCAGCAGCTCTTCCGGGACAGGGATTGACTACACCTTC. Protein product: CASSSSGTGIDYTF. The complete variable domain, with remaining parts taken from reference TRBV5-6 and TRBJ1-2, reads DAGVTQSPTHLIKTRGQQVTLRCSPKSGHDTVSWYQQALGQGPQFIFQYYEEEERQRGNFPDRFSGHQFPNYSSELNVNALLLGDSALYLCASSSSGTGIDYTFGSGTRLTVV.